This T cell receptor (beta chain) was captured by sequencing in a study of tumor and adjacent non-tumor tissue in lung cancer listed by TCRdb under 2018. Some background on the complete study: The cohort included about a dozen adenocarcinoma, a couple of squamous cell carcinoma and 1 small cell lung cancer patients. The study compared bulk TCRbeta repertoires from lung tumor tissue and matched distant non-tumor lung tissue of about 15 lung cancer patients. The roughly 15 patients were aged roughly 30 to 80 years, included about ten men and 5 women, and had TNM stage I to III disease. Sequencing generated a total of approximately 130 million productive TCRbeta reads, averaging around 4.3 million reads per sample. TCRbeta CDR3 sequencing was performed on about 29 paired specimens, with one tumor sample and one normal lung sample collected per patient.

Library prep was done by multiplex PCR. The sequencer listed for this sample is Illumina HiSeq 2500. TCRbeta libraries were built by three rounds of nested PCR using primers (Table S4), following protocols modified from ARM-PCR. Before sequencing, PCR products of 200-500 bp were cut from the gel and purified using the QIAquick gel extraction kit. The authors' pipeline ran thus. Reads were cleaned with Trimmomatic, merged with FLASH into complete CDR3 sequences, and assigned to V(D)J germline segments with MiTCR. Clonal diversity was computed as the inverse Simpson's index with VDJtools. A read counted as productive if the sequence was in-frame and lacked a premature stop codon. The public reads were reanalyzed by TCRdb: fastp trimming at Q25, MiXCR alignment, in-frame beta chains only. For every CDR3 protein sequence, its rows merge into one entry that carries the most common genes and DNA. The V and J calls reflect TCRdb's pipeline rather than the authors' work. The sample profile shows 65,000 to 95,000 distinct CDR3 sequences; 75% to 90% of them were found once. In total, the top ten clones hold 10% to 15% of the sample.

As regards this clonotype: Its recognized antigen is unknown. The limits of the CDR3 on the DNA are not certain, so only TCRdb's listed CDR3 is given.

RNA was isolated from bulk unsorted tissue, and RNA quality was assessed with a NanoDrop ND-1000 and an Agilent 2100. All donors had newly diagnosed lung cancer, had not received prior chemotherapy, and were admitted for thoracic surgery in China between August and November 2014. Patients who had received previous radiotherapy or chemotherapy, or who had another concurrent cancer, were excluded from the study. Pieces of surgical tissue measuring about 1-2 cm3 were kept in RNAlater solution and stored at -80 degrees C until use. Overall study outcomes, separate from this receptor: Tumor tissue showed significantly greater TCR diversity (inverse Simpson) than normal lung tissue (roughly 430 vs 170, P = 0.0075, Mann-Whitney U test). The cohort had only around 14 patients, and the authors noted that larger samples and more detailed clinical data are needed. TCR diversity was significantly higher in younger patients, and higher tumor TCR diversity was associated with shorter overall and disease-free survival. Peripheral blood was not sequenced, so blood TCRbeta repertoires were not examined in the lung cancer patients of the study. The sequencing platform is not named in the methods, and unique molecular identifiers are not mentioned. In normal lung, the top 100 clones accounted for a significantly larger cumulative share of the repertoire than in tumor tissue.

Material for sequencing was lung tumor tissue. The receptor's source is a woman aged 45-60 years with non-small cell lung cancer.

The CDR3 here reads CSVASGSKTQYF. Recombination connected TRBV29-1 to TRBJ2-5; the D segment call TRBD1 is taken from the table without a DNA check. CDR1 and CDR2 are drawn from the germline V gene: SQVTM, ANQGSEA. From the cysteine through the phenylalanine, the CDR3 covers 12 amino acids.